This T cell receptor beta chain was identified in a study of breast tumors, draining lymph nodes, adjacent tissues. General study results and limits: Luminal-like breast cancer showed significantly greater tumor-nontumor repertoire similarity than basal-like breast cancer did. Data fit most tumor T cells coming from lymph node, expanding in tumor. Tumors had less TCR diversity than lymph nodes, more than nontumor tissue. That most tumor T cells come from lymph nodes remained unproven.

The table lists this clonotype with many counts. Its antigen is currently unknown. Samples came from axillary lymph nodes draining the breast cancer. Trimming shortened V by 7 bases and J by 0 bases, and 14 bases separated the two germline ends. The germline V gene encodes CDR1 MNHNS and CDR2 SASEGT. The CDR3 is 15 amino acids. TCRdb processed the multiplex PCR reads anew with MiXCR; each CDR3 protein has one entry. The table records over 100,000 distinct CDR3 sequences, 20% to 25% of them present only once. The rearrangement links TRBV6-1 to TRBJ2-3, with D perhaps being TRBD1 or TRBD2 (5 bases each). The sequence was collected from a female donor with breast cancer. Some clones in this sample may be carry-over from other donors' samples. Sequenced material: axillary lymph node tissue. Here the CDR3 DNA reads TGTGCCAGCAAGAGGGGAGCGGTCAGCACAGATACGCAGTATTTT. Translating it yields CASKRGAVSTDTQYF.